These 20 T cell receptor beta chains originate from one sample sequenced in a study of T-cell reconstitution after alpha-beta-depleted transplantation in children listed by TCRdb under 2016. Sample treatment or condition, as interpreted from the label and publication: allogeneic hematopoietic cell transplantation with graft depleted of TCRalphabeta T cells and CD19 B cells. Libraries came from PCR. Sequencing used an Illumina HiSeq 2500. TCR library preparation used molecular barcoding, with unique molecular identifiers applied to normalize quantification of the TCRbeta repertoire. The raw public reads went through TCRdb reprocessing: fastp at Q25, MiXCR clone calling, in-frame beta chains kept. Duplicate CDR3 protein sequences are folded into a single record with the most common DNA and genes. In all, the sample holds about 440,000 distinct CDR3 sequences, and around two fifths of those were seen once. Roughly a quarter of the sample lies in the top ten.

Sequences were derived from PBMCs, sampled before TCRalphabeta/CD19-depleted stem cell transplant. These receptors originate from a girl aged 2-10 years with aplastic anemia, due to receive a stem cell transplant.

The gene calls are TRBV13 and TRBJ2-3; D possibly corresponds to TRBD1 (7 bases). Trimming removed 2 bases from V and 7 bases from J, with 25 bases in between. The CDR3 is 18 residues long. Germline assignment: CDR1 PRHDT and CDR2 FYEKMQ (reference sequence). The CDR3 DNA sequence: TGTGCCAGCAGCTTAAGGGGGCCGGGAGAAACCGTGGCGTATACGCAGTATTTT. Protein: CASSLRGPGETVAYTQYF. Full variable domain (rest looked up from reference TRBV13 and TRBJ2-3): AAGVIQSPRHLIKEKRETATLKCYPIPRHDTVYWYQQGPGQDPQFLISFYEKMQSDKGSIPDRFSAQQFSDYHSELNMSSLELGDSALYFCASSLRGPGETVAYTQYFGPGTRLTVL.

The chain uses TRBV7-8 and TRBJ2-3; maybe TRBD2 (7 bases). V was clipped by 2 bases and J by 8 bases, with 14 bases between them. CDR3 size: 14 residues. Germline CDR1 SGHVS, CDR2 FQNEAQ. The CDR3 nucleotides read TGTGCCAGCAGCTTAACGGGGGGCGGGGGTACGCAGTATTTT. Its protein is CASSLTGGGGTQYF. Supplemented by reference TRBV7-8 and TRBJ2-3, the full variable domain reads GAGVSQSPRYKVAKRGQDVALRCDPISGHVSLFWYQQALGQGPEFLTYFQNEAQLDKSGLPSDRFFAERPEGSVSTLKIQRTQQEDSAVYLCASSLTGGGGTQYFGPGTRLTVL.

This chain joins TRBV12-3 or TRBV12-4 and TRBJ2-2; 8 nucleotides match TRBD1. The CDR3 covers 15 residues. V dropped 3 bases and J dropped 5; count of bases not matched to a gene: 5. CDR3 in amino acids: CASSFGTGRTGELFF. The CDR3 nucleotides are TGTGCCAGCAGTTTCGGGACAGGACGAACCGGGGAGCTGTTTTTT.

This clonotype has a handful of counts. The chain joins TRBV7-2 to TRBJ2-7, with D possibly TRBD2 on 5 matching bases. CDR1 is SGHTA and CDR2 is FQGNSA in the germline V gene. V was shortened by 10 bases and J by 5 bases, with 18 bases between the two germline ends. This CDR3 spans 13 amino acids. CDR3 amino acids: CATTSEPRDEQYF. The CDR3 coding sequence is TGTGCCACCACCTCGGAACCGCGGGACGAGCAGTACTTC.

This chain connects TRBV20-1 to TRBJ2-3, with TRBD2 matching 7 bases. Germline lookup yields CDR1 DFQATT and CDR2 SNEGSKA (reference sequence). This CDR3 spans 14 amino acids. With V trimmed by 3 bases and J by 3 bases, 6 bases remained unmatched. CDR3: CSASPLAETDTQYF. For the CDR3, the DNA is TGCAGTGCTAGTCCCCTAGCGGAGACAGATACGCAGTATTTT.

The rearrangement links TRBV11-2 to TRBJ2-1, with D hard to call. The V gene's germline CDR1 is SGHAT and CDR2 FQNNGV. The ends were cut back, 8 bases at V and 7 bases at J, with 9 bases in the middle. The CDR3 is 11 amino acids. The CDR3 here is CASHMGNEQFF. The CDR3 DNA sequence: TGTGCCAGCCACATGGGGAATGAGCAGTTCTTC. Supplemented by reference TRBV11-2 and TRBJ2-1, the full variable domain reads EAGVAQSPRYKIIEKRQSVAFWCNPISGHATLYWYQQILGQGPKLLIQFQNNGVVDDSQLPKDRFSAERLKGVDSTLKIQPAKLEDSAVYLCASHMGNEQFFGPGTRLTVL.

The chain is built from TRBV20-1 and TRBJ2-1, with TRBD2 matching 10 bases. Germline V gene sequence: CDR1 DFQATT, CDR2 SNEGSKA (reference sequence). J was trimmed by 4 bases and V by 4 bases; bases with no gene match: 7. CDR3 length equals 15 residues. The DNA for the CDR3 is TGCAGTGCTACCCCGGGTAGCGGGGGGTACAATGAGCAGTTCTTC. Amino acid sequence: CSATPGSGGYNEQFF.

This clonotype came up a few times. This chain connects TRBV12-3 or TRBV12-4 to TRBJ2-3; 8 bases are shared with TRBD2. The CDR3 consists of 15 residues. Trimming removed 1 base from V and 2 bases from J; junction bases left unmatched: 2. CDR3 region: CASSLGGGTTDTQYF. The CDR3 DNA reads TGTGCCAGCAGTTTAGGCGGGGGGACCACAGATACGCAGTATTTT.

This clonotype was counted only a few times. CDR3: CASSLGQGRSEAFF. The CDR3 bases are TGTGCCAGCAGTTTGGGACAGGGGCGGTCTGAAGCTTTCTTT. The chain combines TRBV12-3 or TRBV12-4 with TRBJ1-1, with 10 bases lining up with TRBD1. Trimming cost V 3 bases and J 6 bases; bases outside gene matches: 4. The CDR3 loop spans 14 amino acids.

The J gene is TRBJ2-1, the V gene TRBV7-9, with D possibly being TRBD1 (6 bases). Germline V gene data show CDR1 as SEHNR and CDR2 as FQNEAQ (reference sequence). This CDR3 has 14 residues. Between the trimmed V and J ends, which lost 4 bases and 8 bases, there was a span of 15 bases. The CDR3 DNA is TGTGCCAGCAGCTCAGGGGAGAGGGTCGATGAGCAGTTCTTC. As protein: CASSSGERVDEQFF.

The CDR3 protein is CAISEGDTRSGANVLTF. The CDR3, as DNA: TGTGCCATCAGTGAAGGGGACACCCGCTCTGGGGCCAACGTCCTGACTTTC. The gene calls are TRBV10-3 and TRBJ2-6, with D possibly being TRBD1 (6 bases). The length of the CDR3 is 17 residues. Germline V CDR1 and CDR2: ENHRY, SYGVKD. V lost 3 bases and J 0 bases, leaving 12 bases between the germline ends.

V usage is TRBV10-3 and J usage is TRBJ2-7, with D unresolved. Per the germline V gene, CDR1 is ENHRY and CDR2 is SYGVKD. The CDR3 totals 13 residues. V gave up 1 base and J gave up 6 bases, with 10 bases separating them. The CDR3 bases are TGTGCCATCAGTGAGTTATCCGATTTCGAGCAGTACTTC. It is translated as CAISELSDFEQYF.

The gene calls are TRBV5-1 and TRBJ2-7, with 8 bases lining up with TRBD2. Germline assignment: CDR1 SGHRS and CDR2 YFSETQ. Unmatched junction bases numbered 9, after V lost 4 bases and J lost 0 bases. The CDR3 is 16 residues long. CDR3 DNA: TGCGCCAGCAGCCGATCGGTGGCGGGGGGCTCCTACGAGCAGTACTTC. It translates to CASSRSVAGGSYEQYF.

This chain links TRBV11-2 with TRBJ1-1; possibly TRBD1 for D (5 bases). Trimming removed 4 bases at V and 7 bases at J, with 10 bases between. Per the germline V gene, CDR1 is SGHAT and CDR2 is FQNNGV. The CDR3 has 12 amino acids. In DNA, the CDR3 is TGTGCCAGCAGCTCGTGGACAATTGAAGCTTTCTTT. Translating gives CASSSWTIEAFF.

This clonotype was recorded many times. The chain uses TRBV20-1 and TRBJ1-2; D is unresolved. The CDR3 contains 13 residues. The germline CDR1 and CDR2 sequences are DFQATT and SNEGSKA (reference sequence). Trimming took off 5 bases at V and 2 bases at J, with 12 bases between the two ends. In DNA form, the CDR3 reads TGCAGTGCTCGAAGGGTTAGGAACTATGGCTACACCTTC. Translation gives CSARRVRNYGYTF.

This clonotype came up a few times. The chain uses TRBV6-5 and TRBJ2-3; D possibly corresponds to TRBD1 (6 bases). Trimming stripped 4 bases from V and 0 bases from J, with 11 bases between. CDR3 length: 15 residues. Germline CDR1 MNHEY, CDR2 SVGAGI. The CDR3 reads CASSLRQASTDTQYF. CDR3 bases: TGTGCCAGCAGTTTACGACAGGCAAGCACAGATACGCAGTATTTT.

This clonotype was recorded many times. V and J are TRBV4-2 and TRBJ2-7; weak D call: TRBD2 (5 bases). CDR1 is LGHNA and CDR2 is YNFKEQ in the germline V gene. CDR3 size: 15 residues. The germline V and J ends were trimmed by 0 bases and 0 bases, with 9 bases remaining between them. The CDR3 coding sequence is TGTGCCAGCAGCCAAGAATCGGGGAGCTCCTACGAGCAGTACTTC. Its protein is CASSQESGSSYEQYF.

J is TRBJ2-7 and V is TRBV4-1, with TRBD1 as a possible D gene (5 bases). CDR3 size: 15 residues. Trimming cost V 4 bases and J 2 bases, with 15 bases left between them. From germline, CDR1 is MGHRA and CDR2 YSYEKL. CDR3 sequence reads: CASSLGPAGTYEQYF. CDR3 nucleotides: TGCGCCAGCAGCCTCGGCCCGGCAGGGACCTACGAGCAGTACTTC.

This clonotype appeared once. The chain joins TRBV6-6 to TRBJ1-3; 10 bases agree with TRBD1. This CDR3 comprises 12 residues. In germline, CDR1 is MNHNY, CDR2 SVGAGI (reference sequence). V lost 8 bases and J lost 7; bases outside the gene matches: 2. DNA for the CDR3: TGTGCCAGCGGGGACAGGGGTAACACCATATATTTT. It codes for CASGDRGNTIYF.

The chain recombines TRBV6-2 or TRBV6-3 with TRBJ1-5; D is uncertain. Germline V gene data show CDR1 as MNHEY and CDR2 as SVGEGT. Trimming cost V 4 bases and J 1 base, with 8 bases left between them. The CDR3 spans 14 residues. CDR3 sequence reads: CASSSIHSNQPQHF. The DNA for the CDR3 is TGTGCCAGCAGTTCCATTCACAGCAATCAGCCCCAGCATTTT.